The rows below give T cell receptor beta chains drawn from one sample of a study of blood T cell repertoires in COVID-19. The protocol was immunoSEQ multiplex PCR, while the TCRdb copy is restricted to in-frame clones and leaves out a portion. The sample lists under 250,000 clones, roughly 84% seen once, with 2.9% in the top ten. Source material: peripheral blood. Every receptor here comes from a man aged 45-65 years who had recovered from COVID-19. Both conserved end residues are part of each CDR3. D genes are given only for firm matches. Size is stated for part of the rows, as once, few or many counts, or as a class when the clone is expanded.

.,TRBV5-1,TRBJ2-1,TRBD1,CASSSDRVRNNEQFF,TGCGCCAGCAGTTCGGACAGGGTTAGGAACAATGAGCAGTTCTTC
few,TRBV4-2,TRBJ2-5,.,CASSQDREQETQYF,TGTGCCAGCAGCCAAGATAGGGAGCAAGAGACCCAGTACTTC
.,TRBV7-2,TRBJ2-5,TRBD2,CASSPIAGPGTQYF,TGTGCCAGCAGCCCTATAGCGGGCCCGGGGACCCAGTACTTC
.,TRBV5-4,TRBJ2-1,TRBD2,CASSTGTSLDNEQFF,TGTGCCAGCAGCACCGGGACTAGCCTTGACAATGAGCAGTTCTTC
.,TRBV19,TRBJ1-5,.,CASSIGDIANQPQHF,TGTGCCAGTAGTATAGGGGACATCGCCAATCAGCCCCAGCATTTT
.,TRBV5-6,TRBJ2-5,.,CASSRQVGETQYF,TGTGCCAGCAGCAGACAGGTTGGAGAGACCCAGTACTTC
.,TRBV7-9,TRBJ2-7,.,CASSLTDKIYEQYF,TGTGCCAGCAGCTTAACGGACAAGATCTACGAGCAGTACTTC
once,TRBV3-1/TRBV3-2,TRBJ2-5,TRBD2,CASSRRGSGTEETQYF,TGTGCCAGCAGCCGCCGAGGGAGCGGGACGGAAGAGACCCAGTACTTC
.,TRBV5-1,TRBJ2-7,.,CASSLWSSSYEQYF,TGCGCCAGCAGCCTCTGGAGCTCGTCCTACGAGCAGTACTTC
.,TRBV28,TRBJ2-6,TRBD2,CASSFRGVSGANVLTF,TGTGCCAGCAGTTTCCGGGGGGTCTCTGGGGCCAACGTCCTGACTTTC
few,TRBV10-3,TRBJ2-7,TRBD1,CAISGGTGGSEQYF,TGTGCCATCAGTGGGGGGACAGGGGGAAGTGAGCAGTACTTC
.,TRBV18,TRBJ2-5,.,CASSPPGSAKETQYF,TGTGCCAGCTCACCTCCGGGATCCGCTAAGGAGACCCAGTACTTC
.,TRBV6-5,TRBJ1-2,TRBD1,CASSWGDRGVNGYTF,TGTGCCAGCAGTTGGGGGGACAGGGGAGTAAATGGCTACACCTTC
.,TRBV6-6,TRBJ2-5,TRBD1,CASSYSDRSETQYF,TGTGCCAGCAGTTATTCGGACAGGAGCGAGACCCAGTACTTC
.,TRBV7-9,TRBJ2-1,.,CASSQDSSYNEQFF,TGTGCCAGCAGCCAGGACTCCTCCTACAATGAGCAGTTCTTC
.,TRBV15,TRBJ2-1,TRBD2,CATSRDIGEGYNEQFF,TGTGCCACCAGCAGAGATATAGGGGAGGGCTACAATGAGCAGTTCTTC